The clone carrying this TCR beta chain occurred a few times. Its cognate antigen is unknown. The sample is drawn from a study of beta chain features in type 1 diabetes. Every bit of the isolated RNA underwent reverse transcription, so sequencing read expressed TCRB transcripts. Clones were read by immunoSEQ multiplex PCR, and TCRdb kept only the in-frame ones, dropping some. The table lists roughly 730,000 clones, 13% of them singletons. A single heparinised blood sample, averaging about 120 mL, was obtained per donor. The length of the CDR3 is 14 residues. Trimming left V 7 bases short and J 4 bases short, with 16 bases between. Germline assignment: CDR1 SNHLY and CDR2 FYNNEI. Findings and limits, study-wide: Patients with Type 1 diabetes showed moderately but significantly shorter TCRB CDR3s in all four CD4+ subsets. Cells with high TCR expression could be over-represented by cDNA sequencing.

The TCR originated in a man younger than 35 with type 1 diabetes. Specimen: naive CD4+ T cells from blood. The genes are TRBV2 and TRBJ1-1; D may be TRBD1 (5 bases). CDR3 loop: CASTTTGGGTEAFF. CDR3 nucleotide sequence: TGTGCCAGCACCACGACGGGGGGGGGCACTGAAGCTTTCTTT.